This T cell receptor beta chain was observed in a study of response to subunit inactivated influenza vaccine. MiXCR was run by TCRdb on the RT-PCR reads, yielding one entry per CDR3 protein. The sample lists over 800,000 distinct CDR3 sequences, about 20% occurring once. The sequence derives from a man aged 45-65 years who received an inactivated influenza vaccine. Sample: PBMCs from blood, taken roughly 5 days after vaccination.

The CDR3 region has the DNA TGCGCCAGCAGCCAAGTATTAGCGGGGGGGCCTCGGTTCTTC. Its protein is CASSQVLAGGPRFF. J is TRBJ2-1 and V is TRBV4-1, with 11 bases lining up with TRBD2. With 1 base clipped from V and 15 bases from J, the junction kept 8 bases outside the gene matches. Germline-derived CDR1 and CDR2 are MGHRA and YSYEKL. The CDR3 totals 14 residues.